Listed here are 26 T cell receptor beta chains from one sample, sequenced in a study of PD-L1 blockade in urothelial cancer. Data came from immunoSEQ multiplex PCR; TCRdb stores just in-frame clones and leaves some out. The table shows approximately 46,000 clones, with 70% to 90% occurring only once. The material was PBMCs, obtained around atezolizumab (anti-PD-L1) treatment. The receptors come from a man aged 55 to 70 with urothelial cancer.

The rearrangement joins TRBV30 to TRBJ1-3, with D possibly matching TRBD1 (6 bases). V was trimmed by 0 bases and J by 4 bases, leaving 13 bases between them. The germline V gene has CDR1 GTSNPN and CDR2 SVGIG (reference sequence). The CDR3 runs to 15 residues. This CDR3 reads CAWSVPQGSGNTIYF. The CDR3 nucleotides read TGTGCCTGGAGTGTACCACAGGGTTCGGGAAACACCATATATTTT.

This clone has only one observation. The chain couples TRBV7-2 to TRBJ2-6; no clear D gene. CDR3 length equals 15 residues. The germline V and J ends were trimmed by 2 bases and 3 bases, with 8 bases remaining between them. CDR1 SGHTA and CDR2 FQGNSA come from the germline V gene. In DNA form, the CDR3 reads TGTGCCAGCAGCTTACCCTCGGGTGGGGCCAACGTCCTGACTTTC. Translation: CASSLPSGGANVLTF.

CDR3 DNA: TGTGCCAGCAGAATTACAGGGGGCGCAGATTTAGCTGAAGCTTTCTTT. It specifies CASRITGGADLAEAFF. The V gene is TRBV7-9, the J gene TRBJ1-1; TRBD1 agrees at 9 bases. Trimming took 6 bases from V and 6 from J; bases not matched to a gene: 14. This CDR3 comprises 16 residues. CDR1 and CDR2 (germline): SEHNR, FQNEAQ (reference sequence).

This clone came up once. V is TRBV7-2 and J is TRBJ1-2, with a possible D match to TRBD1 (5 bases). The V end was cut by 1 base, the J end by 2 bases, with 11 bases between. The CDR3 has 15 residues. Per germline, CDR1 SGHTA and CDR2 FQGNSA. The CDR3, as DNA: TGTGCCAGCAGCTTAGGTCAGGGCATGAACTATGGCTACACCTTC. Translation gives CASSLGQGMNYGYTF. The variable domain in full, completed from reference TRBV7-2 and TRBJ1-2, reads GAGVSQSPSNKVTEKGKDVELRCDPISGHTALYWYRQSLGQGLEFLIYFQGNSAPDKSGLPSDRFSAERTGGSVSTLTIQRTQQEDSAVYLCASSLGQGMNYGYTFGSGTRLTVV.

The chain employs TRBV5-8 and TRBJ2-3; 9 nucleotides align to TRBD2. The V and J ends lost 0 bases and 6 bases, in that order; junction bases with no gene match: 5. The CDR3 contains 15 residues. Germline CDR1 reads SGHTS; CDR2 reads YDEGEE. The CDR3 nucleotides are TGTGCCAGCAGCTTGGCCAGCGGGGGGACCGATACGCAGTATTTT. Translation: CASSLASGGTDTQYF. The full variable domain, its missing parts supplied by reference TRBV5-8 and TRBJ2-3, is EAGVTQSPTHLIKTRGQQATLRCSPISGHTSVYWYQQALGLGLQFLLWYDEGEERNRGNFPPRFSGRQFPNYSSELNVNALELEDSALYLCASSLASGGTDTQYFGPGTRLTVL.

The rearrangement uses TRBV9 and TRBJ1-1; 7 bases match TRBD1. Unmatched junction bases numbered 11, after V lost 2 bases and J lost 4 bases. The CDR3 has 16 residues. Germline V gives CDR1 SGDLS, CDR2 YYNGEE. The CDR3 protein is CASSVGTDASVTEAFF. The CDR3 DNA reads as TGTGCCAGCAGCGTCGGGACAGATGCCTCCGTCACTGAAGCTTTCTTT.

CDR3 sequence: CASGPGTSVNEQFF. The CDR3 DNA follows: TGTGCCAGCGGACCCGGGACTAGCGTCAATGAGCAGTTCTTC. V usage is TRBV2 and J usage is TRBJ2-1; 10 nucleotides align to TRBD2. The CDR3 has 14 residues. Germline lookup yields CDR1 SNHLY and CDR2 FYNNEI. V lost 8 bases, J lost 6 bases, and 7 bases stayed unmatched.

V and J are TRBV6-5 and TRBJ2-2; TRBD1 matches at 8 bases. V trimming: 5 bases; J trimming: 7 bases; junction bases outside the gene matches: 6. Germline CDR1 is MNHEY and CDR2 is SVGAGI. The CDR3 is 14 residues long. The CDR3 sequence is CASSGQGRGGELFF. In DNA form, the CDR3 reads TGTGCCAGCAGTGGACAGGGACGTGGCGGGGAGCTGTTTTTT.

The chain employs TRBV28 and TRBJ1-6; tentative D call: TRBD1 (5 bases). Germline lookup yields CDR1 MDHEN and CDR2 SYDVKM. The CDR3 length is 16 residues. V shed 8 bases and J shed 4 bases, with 18 bases lying between them. CDR3 residues: CASLGGGGGYNSPLHF. CDR3 DNA sequence: TGTGCCAGCCTAGGCGGCGGGGGAGGGTATAATTCACCCCTCCACTTT.

V gene TRBV28 combines with J gene TRBJ1-4; 8 bases match TRBD1. The CDR3 runs 15 residues. The V and J ends lost 5 bases and 10 bases, in that order; junction bases with no gene match: 12. In germline, CDR1 is MDHEN, CDR2 SYDVKM. The CDR3 reads CASSRGQAYDVKLFF. The CDR3 region has the DNA TGTGCCAGCAGTAGGGGACAGGCCTATGACGTAAAACTGTTTTTT.

The chain recombines TRBV27 with TRBJ1-2; D unclear. The CDR3 consists of 12 residues. Germline-derived CDR1 and CDR2 are MNHEY and SMNVEV (reference sequence). V shed 5 bases and J shed 8 bases, with 12 bases lying between them. In DNA form, the CDR3 reads TGTGCCAGCAGTGCCACTGTATTCGGCTACACCTTC. Protein: CASSATVFGYTF.

This clone appeared a single time. The V call is TRBV12-5, the J call TRBJ2-5; TRBD1 is a possible D gene (5 bases). The CDR3 totals 16 residues. Germline CDR1 LGHNT, CDR2 FRNRAP. V lost 1 base and J lost 4, with 16 bases in between. CDR3 sequence reads: CASGLGEQELAETQYF. In DNA form, the CDR3 reads TGTGCTAGTGGTTTGGGGGAACAGGAATTGGCAGAGACCCAGTACTTC.

The rearrangement uses TRBV6-6 and TRBJ1-2; TRBD1 matches at 8 bases. Germline V lookup: CDR1 MNHNY, CDR2 SVGAGI (reference sequence). Trimming removed 5 bases from V and 4 bases from J; junction bases left unmatched: 9. The length of the CDR3 is 15 residues. Here the CDR3 reads CASSDGQGLGYGYTF. CDR3 DNA: TGTGCCAGCAGTGACGGACAGGGTTTGGGCTATGGCTACACCTTC.

Here the CDR3 reads CATSRALVPGEETQYF. Here the CDR3 DNA reads TGTGCCACCAGCAGAGCCCTGGTCCCCGGGGAGGAGACCCAGTACTTC. The V gene is TRBV15, the J gene TRBJ2-5, with D maybe TRBD2 (5 bases). The CDR3 is 16 amino acids. Germline CDR1 LNHNV, CDR2 YYDKDF (reference sequence). The V end was cut by 1 base, the J end by 5 bases, with 17 bases between.

The rearrangement uses TRBV28 and TRBJ1-5, with 7 bases identical to TRBD1. The V and J ends lost 6 bases and 7 bases, in that order; junction bases with no gene match: 6. Germline V gene lookup returns CDR1 MDHEN and CDR2 SYDVKM. This CDR3 contains 13 residues. As DNA, the CDR3 is TGTGCCAGCAGGAGAGGGGGCCAGCAGCCCCAGCATTTT. Its protein is CASRRGGQQPQHF.

This rearrangement joins TRBV18 to TRBJ1-5, with D maybe TRBD1 (6 bases). The germline V and J ends were trimmed by 6 bases and 3 bases, with 15 bases remaining between them. Germline CDR1 is KGHSH and CDR2 is LQKENI. The CDR3 has 15 amino acids. In nucleotides, the CDR3 is TGTGCCAGCTCTCCTACACAGGGACCCAATCAGCCCCAGCATTTT. Its translation is CASSPTQGPNQPQHF.

This chain uses TRBV15 with TRBJ2-7; TRBD1 matches 10 bases. Germline V gene data show CDR1 as LNHNV and CDR2 as YYDKDF (reference sequence). V gave up 4 bases and J gave up 3 bases; unmatched junction bases: 3. CDR3 length: 14 amino acids. DNA of the CDR3: TGTGCCACCAGCAAAGGACAGGGGGGCTACGAGCAGTACTTC. Translation: CATSKGQGGYEQYF.

The CDR3 nucleotides are TGTGCCAGCAGCGGACTAGCGGGGGGCTACACCGGGGAGCTGTTTTTT. Translated: CASSGLAGGYTGELFF. The genes are TRBV2 and TRBJ2-2; 14 positions match TRBD2. CDR3 size: 16 residues. Germline V gene lookup returns CDR1 SNHLY and CDR2 FYNNEI. V trimming: 6 bases; J trimming: 3 bases; junction bases outside the gene matches: 3.

This chain joins TRBV18 and TRBJ2-7; TRBD2 is a possible D gene (6 bases). CDR3 length: 16 amino acids. Germline CDR1 and CDR2: KGHSH and LQKENI. With 3 bases removed from V and 0 bases from J, the gap between germline ends came to 15 bases. CDR3 DNA: TGTGCCAGCTCACCGGGGACTGTTCGTAGCTCCTACGAGCAGTACTTC. The encoded protein is CASSPGTVRSSYEQYF.

The chain carries TRBV18 and TRBJ1-5; D not certain. The germline V and J ends were trimmed by 3 bases and 1 base, with 16 bases remaining between them. CDR1 is KGHSH and CDR2 is LQKENI in the germline V gene. The length of the CDR3 is 17 residues. This CDR3 reads CASSPTSPGVSNQPQHF. Here the CDR3 DNA reads TGTGCCAGCTCACCTACTTCCCCGGGAGTGAGCAATCAGCCCCAGCATTTT.

V and J are TRBV7-3 and TRBJ1-6; 8 nucleotides align to TRBD1. CDR1 SGHTA and CDR2 FQGTGA come from the germline V gene. CDR3 length equals 14 residues. Trimming took 5 bases from V and 10 from J; bases not matched to a gene: 7. The CDR3 here is CASSPGGIDSPLHF. The CDR3 DNA reads as TGTGCCAGCAGCCCAGGGGGCATTGACTCACCCCTCCACTTT.

The genes are TRBV29-1 and TRBJ2-5, with 9 bases that match TRBD1. The germline V gene encodes CDR1 SQVTM and CDR2 ANQGSEA. The CDR3 runs 13 residues. Trimming removed 7 bases from V and 7 bases from J; junction bases left unmatched: 10. CDR3 sequence reads: CSGVTTGGLTQYF. The CDR3 region has the DNA TGCAGCGGGGTAACGACAGGGGGATTGACCCAGTACTTC.

The V gene is TRBV6-4, the J gene TRBJ1-4; D uncertain. Trimming took off 5 bases at V and 8 bases at J, with 12 bases between the two ends. Germline V gives CDR1 MRHNA, CDR2 SNTAGT. CDR3 length: 13 amino acids. The CDR3 bases are TGTGCCAGCAGTTTCGGGGTCGGGGAAAAACTGTTTTTT. Its translation: CASSFGVGEKLFF.

A remark on this clone: Other DNA sequences from this sample encode an identical CDR3 as well. This chain links TRBV7-2 with TRBJ1-2; 7 nucleotides align to TRBD1. The junction had 4 bases not matched to a gene; V was cut back by 5 bases and J by 1 base. Germline V gene lookup returns CDR1 SGHTA and CDR2 FQGNSA. This CDR3 spans 14 amino acids. The CDR3 protein is CASSPRQGNYGYTF. Written as DNA, the CDR3 is TGTGCCAGCAGCCCCAGACAGGGTAACTATGGCTACACCTTC. Drawing the rest from reference TRBV7-2 and TRBJ1-2, the complete variable domain is GAGVSQSPSNKVTEKGKDVELRCDPISGHTALYWYRQSLGQGLEFLIYFQGNSAPDKSGLPSDRFSAERTGGSVSTLTIQRTQQEDSAVYLCASSPRQGNYGYTFGSGTRLTVV.

This sequence joins TRBV5-1 and TRBJ2-3; TRBD1 matches at 9 bases. The trim removed 5 bases at V and 4 bases at J, leaving 2 bases unmatched. This CDR3 contains 13 residues. CDR1 is SGHRS and CDR2 is YFSETQ in the germline V gene. CDR3 protein: CASSRQGADTQYF. DNA of the CDR3: TGCGCCAGCAGTAGACAGGGGGCAGATACGCAGTATTTT.

The chain carries TRBV18 and TRBJ2-7; D is possibly TRBD1 (5 bases). Germline CDR1 and CDR2: KGHSH and LQKENI. Trimming cost V 4 bases and J 3 bases, with 10 bases left between them. The CDR3 runs 13 residues. CDR3: CASSLGANYEQYF. Here the CDR3 DNA reads TGTGCCAGCTCACTAGGGGCGAACTACGAGCAGTACTTC.